This section outlines one T cell receptor beta chain sequence together with its context. The CDR3 has 15 residues. The germline CDR1 and CDR2 sequences are SQVTM and ANQGSEA. J gave up 4 bases and V 0 bases, and 7 bases lay outside the gene matches. The sample is drawn from a study of OX40 agonist ivuxolimab in advanced cancers. In the study overall: Cancers in dose escalation were hepatocellular, melanoma, renal cell and head and neck. Averaging roughly 60 years in age, with a range of 23 to 79, the cohort was 82.7% male.

TCRdb's copy holds only in-frame clones and misses some; the assay was immunoSEQ multiplex PCR. Among roughly 49,000 clones listed, over 60% were seen once. The sequence was obtained from an adult with an advanced solid tumor such as melanoma, head and neck, liver or kidney cancer. The sample consisted of CD4+ or CD8+ T cells sorted from blood, taken in a trial of the OX40 agonist ivuxolimab. The chain combines TRBV29-1 with TRBJ1-1, with 8 bases fitting TRBD1. CDR3 residues: CSVEDRDRGFTEAFF. CDR3 in DNA: TGCAGCGTTGAAGATCGCGACAGGGGTTTCACTGAAGCTTTCTTT.